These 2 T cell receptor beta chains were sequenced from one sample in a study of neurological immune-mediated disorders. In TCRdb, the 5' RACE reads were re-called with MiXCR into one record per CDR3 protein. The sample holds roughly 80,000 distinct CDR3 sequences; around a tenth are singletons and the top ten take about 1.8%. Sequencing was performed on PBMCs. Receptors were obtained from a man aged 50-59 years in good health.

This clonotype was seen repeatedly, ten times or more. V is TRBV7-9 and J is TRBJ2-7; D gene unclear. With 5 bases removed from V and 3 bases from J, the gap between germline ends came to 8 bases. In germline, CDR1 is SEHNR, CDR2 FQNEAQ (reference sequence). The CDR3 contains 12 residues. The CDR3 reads CASSQSSYEQYF. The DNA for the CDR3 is TGTGCCAGCAGCCAAAGCAGCTACGAGCAGTACTTC.

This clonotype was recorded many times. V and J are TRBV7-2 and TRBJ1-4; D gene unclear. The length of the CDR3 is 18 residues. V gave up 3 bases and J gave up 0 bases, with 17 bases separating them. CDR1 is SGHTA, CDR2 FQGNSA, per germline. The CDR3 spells CASSFRTLGRSTNEKLFF. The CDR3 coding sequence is TGTGCCAGCAGCTTTAGAACCCTTGGGCGGTCAACTAATGAAAAACTGTTTTTT. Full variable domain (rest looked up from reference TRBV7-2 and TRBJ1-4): GAGVSQSPSNKVTEKGKDVELRCDPISGHTALYWYRQSLGQGLEFLIYFQGNSAPDKSGLPSDRFSAERTGGSVSTLTIQRTQQEDSAVYLCASSFRTLGRSTNEKLFFGSGTQLSVL.